The entry that follows covers one T cell receptor beta chain sequence. Its matching antigen is unknown. As to time point: pre-sensitization, week 0. Treatment denoted: therapeutic diphenylcyclopropenone sensitization with weekly scalp DPC. Drawing of blood took place ahead of applying each patch test. For the library, individual cDNA molecules each received unique molecular identifiers. Via MiXCR, TCRdb re-called the RACE reads, giving one row per CDR3 protein. The table lists more than 55,000 distinct CDR3 sequences, around 11% of them singletons. This CDR3 contains 13 residues. Between the trimmed V and J ends, which lost 6 bases and 9 bases, there was a span of 18 bases. Germline V gene sequence: CDR1 SQVTM, CDR2 ANQGSEA. The sample belongs to a study of human T cells and chemical hapten exposure. Notes on the study in general: Significantly more large CDR3 similarity clusters arose among expanded TCRs than among controls.

The rearrangement links TRBV29-1 to TRBJ1-5, with D perhaps matching TRBD1 (5 bases). Specimen: whole blood, collected in connection with sensitization to the hapten diphenylcyclopropenone (DPC). The TCR comes from a woman in her thirties or forties with alopecia areata. Some clones in this sample may be carry-over from other donors' samples. The CDR3 loop reads CSVAGTVGGPQHF. DNA of the CDR3: TGCAGCGTGGCCGGGACGGTCGGAGGGCCCCAGCATTTT.